The 32 T cell receptor beta chains listed next were all sequenced from one sample in a study of molecular identifiers for immune sequencing clone quantification. Each CDR3 protein is one row after TCRdb ran MiXCR on the PCR reads. The table includes 40,000 to 45,000 distinct CDR3 sequences, approximately 25% detected once. Sequenced: naive CD8+ T cells from blood, with Jurkat cell RNA spiked in. The subset is: FACS-sorted CD8+CD4-CCR7+CD45RA+ naive T cells. Source of these receptors: a human donor in good health. Some libraries in this study had Jurkat cell RNA spiked in.

This clonotype was observed many times. The chain has TRBV30 and TRBJ2-7; TRBD1 aligns across 8 bases. There are 15 residues in the CDR3. From germline, CDR1 is GTSNPN and CDR2 SVGIG (reference sequence). V shed 3 bases, J shed 4 bases, and the junction held 11 bases outside the gene matches. The CDR3 reads CAWRSEDRADYEQYF. The CDR3 DNA sequence: TGTGCCTGGAGGAGCGAGGACAGGGCCGATTACGAGCAGTACTTC. Complete variable domain (other parts from reference TRBV30 and TRBJ2-7): SQTIHQWPATLVQPVGSPLSLECTVEGTSNPNLYWYRQAAGRGLQLLFYSVGIGQISSEVPQNLSASRPQDRQFILSSKKLLLSDSGFYLCAWRSEDRADYEQYFGPGTRLTVT.

The chain employs TRBV20-1 and TRBJ2-3; D tentatively reads TRBD1 or TRBD2 (5 bases each). CDR1 and CDR2 from the germline V gene are DFQATT and SNEGSKA (reference sequence). The CDR3 loop spans 15 amino acids. V was clipped by 5 bases and J by 1 base, with 16 bases between them. DNA of the CDR3: TGCAGTGCTCCCGTGAGGGGATACGGCACAGATACGCAGTATTTT. Amino acid sequence: CSAPVRGYGTDTQYF.

This clonotype was detected ten times or more. The V gene is TRBV4-2, the J gene TRBJ1-1, with no clear D. CDR1 LGHNA and CDR2 YNFKEQ come from the germline V gene. Trimming cost V 0 bases and J 10 bases, with 18 bases left between them. The CDR3 has 15 residues. CDR3 region: CASSQETVLSRAAFF. The CDR3 DNA reads as TGTGCCAGCAGCCAAGAGACGGTCCTGTCAAGGGCAGCTTTCTTT.

This clonotype was detected many times. The genes are TRBV4-3 and TRBJ2-7, with D perhaps assigned TRBD1 or TRBD2 (5 bases each). Trimming shortened V by 0 bases and J by 0 bases, and 9 bases separated the two germline ends. CDR1 is LGHNA and CDR2 is YSLEER in the germline V gene. CDR3 length equals 15 residues. The CDR3 loop is CASSQDPGSSYEQYF. The CDR3 bases are TGCGCCAGCAGCCAAGATCCAGGGAGCTCCTACGAGCAGTACTTC.

This clonotype is medium-sized by share. The chain couples TRBV7-9 to TRBJ2-7; 10 positions match TRBD1. The V and J ends lost 4 bases and 6 bases, in that order; junction bases with no gene match: 9. This CDR3 is built from 15 residues. Germline CDR1 reads SEHNR; CDR2 reads FQNEAQ (reference sequence). This CDR3 is CASSYLTGGSVEQYF. DNA for the CDR3: TGTGCCAGCAGCTATTTGACAGGGGGCTCGGTCGAGCAGTACTTC.

Ten or more counts support this clonotype. The chain combines TRBV6-2 or TRBV6-3 with TRBJ2-3; D is possibly TRBD1 (6 bases). Per germline, CDR1 MNHEY and CDR2 SVGEGT. CDR3 length equals 14 residues. V was cut by 7 bases and J by 1 base, with 12 bases left in between. In nucleotides, the CDR3 is TGTGCCAGCACCTGGACAGAAGGCACAGATACGCAGTATTTT. Its translation: CASTWTEGTDTQYF.

This clonotype was detected ten times or more. The chain carries TRBV7-8 and TRBJ1-1, with 9 bases lining up with TRBD1. The V and J ends lost 5 bases and 3 bases, in that order; junction bases with no gene match: 4. CDR1 and CDR2 (germline): SGHVS, FQNEAQ. The CDR3 runs to 14 residues. The CDR3 loop is CASSRGQGDTEAFF. For the CDR3, the DNA is TGTGCCAGCAGCCGGGGACAGGGAGACACTGAAGCTTTCTTT.

The sample holds many counts of this clonotype. This chain connects TRBV4-3 to TRBJ2-3; D not resolved. The germline V gene encodes CDR1 LGHNA and CDR2 YSLEER. The CDR3 sequence is 18 residues long. Trimming cost V 0 bases and J 0 bases, with 16 bases left between them. The CDR3 region has the DNA TGCGCCAGCAGCCAAGATCCCTGGGAATACACTAGCACAGATACGCAGTATTTT. Amino acid sequence: CASSQDPWEYTSTDTQYF.

Concerning this clonotype: A much larger clone is a single base away; this may be a read error. The chain combines TRBV29-1 with TRBJ2-1; 7 bases line up with TRBD2. Germline CDR1 and CDR2: SQVTM and ANQGSEA. V lost 1 base and J lost 7; bases outside the gene matches: 10. CDR3 length: 15 residues. As DNA, the CDR3 is TGCAGCGTTGAAGGGGGAGGGTACGTCGAGAATGAGCAGTTCTTC. Residues: CSVEGGGYVENEQFF.

This clonotype was detected many times. The chain carries TRBV5-1 and TRBJ1-1; the D gene is possibly TRBD1 (6 bases). V was shortened by 0 bases and J by 4 bases, with 16 bases between the two germline ends. Germline CDR1 is SGHRS and CDR2 is YFSETQ. The CDR3 sequence is 16 residues long. The CDR3 is CASSLGPTRGLTEAFF. The DNA for the CDR3 is TGCGCCAGCAGCTTGGGCCCTACACGGGGGCTCACTGAAGCTTTCTTT.

This clonotype showed up many times. The gene calls are TRBV27 and TRBJ2-5; unclear D gene. V was pared by 0 bases and J by 8 bases, with 10 bases between. The CDR3 consists of 13 residues. Germline values: CDR1 MNHEY, CDR2 SMNVEV (reference sequence). The CDR3 nucleotides read TGTGCCAGCAGTTTATCAAAGGTTTACACCCAGTACTTC. Protein sequence: CASSLSKVYTQYF.

To note about this clonotype: A clone one base away is much larger, so this may be a read error. This sequence joins TRBV9 and TRBJ2-3, with D possibly TRBD2 on 6 matching bases. The CDR3 has 17 residues. Trimming took off 4 bases at V and 2 bases at J, with 20 bases between the two ends. Per germline, CDR1 SGDLS and CDR2 YYNGEE. The CDR3 sequence: CASSPSASGPPTDTQYF. The CDR3 DNA sequence: TGTGCCAGCAGCCCCTCCGCCAGCGGGCCCCCCACAGATACGCAGTATTTT.

This rearrangement joins TRBV19 to TRBJ2-5; D possibly corresponds to TRBD1 (6 bases). Trimming left V 8 bases short and J 1 base short, with 11 bases between. CDR3 length: 13 residues. Per the germline V gene, CDR1 is LNHDA and CDR2 is SQIVND (reference sequence). The CDR3 sequence: CASGTGFQETQYF. CDR3 DNA: TGTGCCAGTGGTACAGGGTTCCAAGAGACCCAGTACTTC.

CDR3 sequence (DNA): TGTGCCAGCAGCTTACTTGCTCGCGAGACCCAGTACTTC. Translated: CASSLLARETQYF. The chain links TRBV7-8 to TRBJ2-5; no definite D call. Germline V CDR1 and CDR2: SGHVS, FQNEAQ. CDR3 length: 13 residues. The V end was cut by 2 bases, the J end by 5 bases, with 9 bases between.

At least ten counts were recorded for this clonotype. The V gene is TRBV5-6, the J gene TRBJ2-7; D call uncertain. With 0 bases removed from V and 5 bases from J, the gap between germline ends came to 6 bases. CDR1 is SGHDT and CDR2 is YYEEEE in the germline V gene. The CDR3 sequence is 12 residues long. The CDR3 DNA sequence: TGTGCCAGCAGCTTGGTGAACGACGAGCAGTACTTC. Residues: CASSLVNDEQYF.

This clonotype was observed at least ten times. The rearrangement uses TRBV5-6 and TRBJ1-1; tentatively, D is TRBD1 (5 bases). The germline V gene encodes CDR1 SGHDT and CDR2 YYEEEE. This CDR3 is 13 amino acids long. Trimming removed 3 bases at V and 7 bases at J, with 13 bases between. The DNA for the CDR3 is TGTGCCAGCAGCTGGGGAAGGGGTGATGAAGCTTTCTTT. This codes for CASSWGRGDEAFF.

There are many counts of this clonotype. This sequence joins TRBV19 and TRBJ2-4, with D perhaps TRBD1 or TRBD2 (5 bases each). Per the germline V gene, CDR1 is LNHDA and CDR2 is SQIVND (reference sequence). The V end lost 5 bases, the J end lost 0 bases, and 11 bases lay between the germline ends. This CDR3 comprises 15 residues. CDR3 bases: TGTGCCAGTAGTCCCTTCGGGACAGCCAAAAACATTCAGTACTTC. Amino acid sequence: CASSPFGTAKNIQYF. Full variable domain (remainder filled in from reference TRBV19 and TRBJ2-4): DGGITQSPKYLFRKEGQNVTLSCEQNLNHDAMYWYRQDPGQGLRLIYYSQIVNDFQKGDIAEGYSVSREKKESFPLTVTSAQKNPTAFYLCASSPFGTAKNIQYFGAGTRLSVL.

The chain employs TRBV20-1 and TRBJ2-2; D may match TRBD1 or TRBD2 (5 bases each). CDR1 is DFQATT and CDR2 is SNEGSKA in the germline V gene (reference sequence). V was pared by 2 bases and J by 7 bases, with 20 bases between. The CDR3 covers 16 residues. Here the CDR3 reads CSARPGDPERGGELFF. The DNA for the CDR3 is TGCAGTGCTAGACCCGGGGACCCAGAGAGGGGCGGGGAGCTGTTTTTT.

Ten or more counts support this clonotype. The J gene is TRBJ2-3, the V gene TRBV20-1; D may correspond to TRBD1 or TRBD2 (5 bases each). The CDR3 spans 16 residues. Germline values: CDR1 DFQATT, CDR2 SNEGSKA (reference sequence). The germline V and J ends were trimmed by 0 bases and 0 bases, with 13 bases remaining between them. The CDR3 sequence is CSAREIGDGSTDTQYF. For the CDR3, the DNA is TGCAGTGCTAGAGAAATTGGGGACGGGAGCACAGATACGCAGTATTTT.

This clonotype showed up many times. The chain combines TRBV4-3 with TRBJ1-1, with D hard to call. This CDR3 contains 16 residues. The V end was cut by 0 bases, the J end by 4 bases, with 15 bases between. CDR1 is LGHNA and CDR2 is YSLEER in the germline V gene. The CDR3 coding sequence is TGCGCCAGCAGCCAAGATTTCCCGAGTCGCGGCACTGAAGCTTTCTTT. Residues: CASSQDFPSRGTEAFF.

For this clonotype: A much larger clone is a single base away; this may be a read error. The CDR3 nucleotides read TGCAGCGTTGTTGGACAAGCCTCCTACGGGCAGTACTTC. It is translated as CSVVGQASYGQYF. The genes are TRBV29-1 and TRBJ2-7; D is perhaps TRBD1 (5 bases). CDR3 length: 13 amino acids. CDR1 and CDR2 (germline): SQVTM, ANQGSEA.

Regarding this clonotype: This could be a read error, since a much larger clone is one nucleotide away. This sequence joins TRBV11-2 and TRBJ2-5; weak D call: TRBD2 (5 bases). Germline values: CDR1 SGHAT, CDR2 FQNNGV. This CDR3 contains 16 residues. With 3 bases removed from V and 7 bases from J, the gap between germline ends came to 21 bases. This CDR3 reads CASSFHPGEGRGTQYF. As DNA, the CDR3 is TGTGCCAGCAGCTTCCACCCTGGGGAAGGCCGGGGGACCCAGTACTTC. Based on the CDR3 plus reference TRBV11-2 and TRBJ2-5, the full variable domain is EAGVAQSPRYKIIEKRQSVAFWCNPISGHATLYWYQQILGQGPKLLIQFQNNGVVDDSQLPKDRFSAERLKGVDSTLKIQPAKLEDSAVYLCASSFHPGEGRGTQYFGPGTRLLVL.

This clonotype was detected many times. This chain connects TRBV29-1 to TRBJ1-2; 8 nucleotides align to TRBD1. V was pared by 6 bases and J by 8 bases, with 8 bases of the junction left unmatched. Per the germline V gene, CDR1 is SQVTM and CDR2 is ANQGSEA. This CDR3 comprises 12 residues. The CDR3 DNA is TGCAGCGTGGAGGACAGGGCAGGCGGCTACACCTTC. Protein sequence: CSVEDRAGGYTF.

This clonotype has just a few counts. A much larger clone lies a single base off, so this may be a read error. The V and J genes are TRBV4-3 and TRBJ1-2, with D unresolved. CDR3 size: 14 residues. Germline CDR1 is LGHNA and CDR2 is YSLEER. Trimming stripped 1 base from V and 8 bases from J, with 14 bases between. The CDR3 loop reads CASSQVDVVQGYTF. DNA of the CDR3: TGCGCCAGCAGCCAAGTTGATGTGGTACAAGGCTACACCTTC.

This clonotype was seen repeatedly, ten times or more. V is TRBV7-2 and J is TRBJ2-4; 7 bases align to TRBD1. This CDR3 is 14 amino acids long. Germline values: CDR1 SGHTA, CDR2 FQGNSA. V lost 2 bases to trimming and J lost 13 bases; unmatched junction nucleotides: 11. The CDR3 protein is CASSLIEGAPRQYF. In DNA form, the CDR3 reads TGTGCCAGCAGCTTAATAGAGGGGGCCCCACGGCAGTACTTC.

This clonotype has just a few counts. The junction departs from germline at one end; a sequencing error may be responsible. This chain connects TRBV25-1 to TRBJ2-7, with D perhaps TRBD2 (6 bases). Germline CDR1 reads MGHDK; CDR2 reads SYGVNS. There are 14 residues in the CDR3. The CDR3 bases are TGTGCCAGCAGCGGTCCGGGGGTCCCAAGCGAGCGGTACTTC. Its translation is CASSGPGVPSERYF.

This sequence joins TRBV19 and TRBJ2-7, with TRBD2 matching 10 bases. V shed 5 bases, J shed 7 bases, and the junction held 5 bases outside the gene matches. Germline V gene sequence: CDR1 LNHDA, CDR2 SQIVND (reference sequence). The CDR3 contains 13 residues. The CDR3 protein is CASSVGLAREQYF. DNA for the CDR3: TGTGCCAGTAGTGTGGGACTAGCGAGGGAGCAGTACTTC.

Of note for this clonotype: A much larger clone lies one base from this, so it may be a read error. The gene calls are TRBV4-3 and TRBJ2-7; possible D gene TRBD2, 5 bases. CDR3 length: 15 amino acids. Germline values: CDR1 LGHNA, CDR2 YSLEER. DNA for the CDR3: TGCGCCAGCAGCCAAGAAGCGGAAAGCTCCTACGAGCAGCACTTC. Amino acids: CASSQEAESSYEQHF.

This clonotype was observed many times. J is TRBJ2-7 and V is TRBV27, with D perhaps being TRBD1 or TRBD2 (5 bases each). The V and J ends lost 4 bases and 4 bases respectively, with 11 bases between them. The CDR3 consists of 13 residues. Germline V gene lookup returns CDR1 MNHEY and CDR2 SMNVEV (reference sequence). The CDR3 region is CASSWDGTYEQYF. The CDR3 DNA is TGTGCCAGCAGTTGGGACGGAACGTACGAGCAGTACTTC.

The chain employs TRBV4-1 and TRBJ2-3; TRBD1 aligns across 10 bases. With 0 bases clipped from V and 2 bases from J, the junction kept 8 bases outside the gene matches. Germline loops: CDR1 MGHRA, CDR2 YSYEKL. The CDR3 covers 18 residues. Here the CDR3 reads CASSQDGAGTGVTDTQYF. The CDR3 DNA reads TGCGCCAGCAGCCAAGATGGGGCTGGGACAGGGGTCACAGATACGCAGTATTTT.

There are many counts of this clonotype. The chain recombines TRBV5-1 with TRBJ1-5; 8 bases are shared with TRBD1. CDR3 length: 16 amino acids. Trimming at V came to 4 bases and at J to 1 base, leaving 7 bases not matched to a gene. Germline CDR1 and CDR2: SGHRS and YFSETQ. CDR3 nucleotide sequence: TGCGCCAGCAGCCCGGTGCAGGGGGCCAGCAATCAGCCCCAGCATTTT. Amino acid sequence: CASSPVQGASNQPQHF.

This clonotype was seen at least ten times. This sequence joins TRBV30 and TRBJ2-7, with TRBD1 matching over 11 bases. This CDR3 is built from 14 residues. V shed 4 bases, J shed 7 bases, and the junction held 9 bases outside the gene matches. From germline, CDR1 is GTSNPN and CDR2 SVGIG (reference sequence). CDR3 nucleotide sequence: TGTGCCTGGACTACCGGACAGGGGGCGAGTGAGCAGTACTTC. It encodes CAWTTGQGASEQYF.